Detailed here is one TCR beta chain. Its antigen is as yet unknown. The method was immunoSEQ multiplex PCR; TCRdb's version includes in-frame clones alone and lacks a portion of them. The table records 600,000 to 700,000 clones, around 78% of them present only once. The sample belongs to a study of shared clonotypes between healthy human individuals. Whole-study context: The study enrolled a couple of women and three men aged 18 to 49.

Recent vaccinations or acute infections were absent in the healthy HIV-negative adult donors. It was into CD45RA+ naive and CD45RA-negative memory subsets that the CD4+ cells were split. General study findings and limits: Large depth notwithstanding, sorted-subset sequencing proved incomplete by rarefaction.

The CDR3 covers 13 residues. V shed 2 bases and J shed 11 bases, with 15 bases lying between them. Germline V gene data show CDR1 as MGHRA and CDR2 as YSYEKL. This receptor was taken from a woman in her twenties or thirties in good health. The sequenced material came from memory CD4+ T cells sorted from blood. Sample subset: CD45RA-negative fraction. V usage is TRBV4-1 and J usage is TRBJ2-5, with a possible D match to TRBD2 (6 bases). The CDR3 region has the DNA TGCGCCAGCAGCCAATTTTTCGGGAGCAAGCAGTACTTC. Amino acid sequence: CASSQFFGSKQYF.